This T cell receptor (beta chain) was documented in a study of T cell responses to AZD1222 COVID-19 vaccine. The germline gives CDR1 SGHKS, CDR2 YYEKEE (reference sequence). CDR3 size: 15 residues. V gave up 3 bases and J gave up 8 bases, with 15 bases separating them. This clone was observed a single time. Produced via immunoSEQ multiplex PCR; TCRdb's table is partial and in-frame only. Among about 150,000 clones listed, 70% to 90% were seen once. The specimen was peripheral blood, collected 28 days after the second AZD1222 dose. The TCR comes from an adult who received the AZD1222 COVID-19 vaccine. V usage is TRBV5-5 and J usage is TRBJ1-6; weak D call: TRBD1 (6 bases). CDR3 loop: CASSSGTRSDSPLHF. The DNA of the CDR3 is TGTGCCAGCAGCTCCGGGACAAGGTCTGATTCACCCCTCCACTTT.